This section outlines one TCR beta chain sequence together with its context. Its antigen specificity is not known. No clone much larger than this one lies a single base away; base qualities are absent. Collaborating institutions collected whole blood in K2EDTA tubes following their own protocols. For TCRbeta analysis, collaborators shipped samples in one of three forms: frozen whole blood, isolated PBMCs, or DNA extracted from either of those sample types. TCRbeta CDR3 regions were amplified from genomic DNA by means of the immunoSEQ Assay, a bias-controlled multiplex PCR. In the source study's methods: Within the assay, amplification of reference gene primers was used to estimate how many nucleated cells each sample contained. Sequence reads were collapsed and filtered to measure the absolute abundance of every unique TCRbeta CDR3 rearrangement. For each sample, productive Simpson clonality was calculated as the square root of Simpson's diversity index over productive rearrangements. TCRdb obtained this table from immuneACCESS and retained in-frame rearrangements with V and J assigned. These tables miss some clones; where compared with another copy, unresolved V genes account for less than half of the shortfall, and the remainder is unexplained. That table supplies the V and J calls and clone size; D and trimming were determined from the DNA. The table for this sample lists about 82,000 clones; 80% of them were counted only once. The ten largest clonotypes hold around 12% of the sample.

This entry belongs to a study of blood T cell repertoires in COVID-19 (dated by TCRdb to about 2020). A note on the overall study: The collaborator samples originated in the United States, Italy and Spain and spanned the acute and convalescent phases of COVID-19. The prospective study material was composed of cDNA or gDNA derived from T cells, B-cell-depleted T cells, or PBMCs. Deeply sampled blood TCRbeta repertoires from subjects exposed to, actively infected with, or recovered from COVID-19 were included in the dataset. The repertoires were released in a freely available public database intended as a resource for research on the immune response to SARS-CoV-2. Samples came from the ongoing ImmuneRACE study (first 160 participants) plus 1,254 subjects from 6 global collaborators. The sample metadata nearly always contained a de-identified subject ID, COVID-19 status, age in years and sex. Where available, HLA class I and class II types were obtained from metadata supplied by the sample provider rather than from assay-based typing.

Results the study describes overall, beyond this receptor: Clinical and demographic metadata were provided uncurated, with the amount varying by source and participant.

The sequence came from a woman between 40 and 50 years old with active or convalescent COVID-19. Sequencing was carried out using peripheral blood.

The CDR3 reads as follows: CASGQGSTETQYF. In nucleotide form, the sequence is TGTGCCAGCGGACAGGGGTCTACAGAGACCCAGTACTTC. The rearranged segments are TRBV11-3 and TRBJ2-5; 9 central bases correspond to TRBD1. CDR1 and CDR2 are read off the germline V gene as SGHNT and YENEEA. Relative to germline, V is missing 8 bases and J is missing 4 bases, with 5 bases of the junction outside any gene match. The CDR3 sequence holds 13 residues, the cysteine and phenylalanine included. Of all the DNA, just the CDR3 is kept, 39 bases in frame from base 1.